This is a list of T cell receptor beta chains from one sample in a study of T cells in Graves' hyperthyroidism and ophthalmopathy. MiXCR, run by TCRdb on the multiplex PCR reads, gives a single entry per CDR3 protein. The data contain 200,000 to 300,000 distinct CDR3 sequences, around 17% of them singletons. The sequenced sample consisted of blood. These receptors were taken from a woman under 30 with Graves' ophthalmopathy. Both conserved end residues are part of each CDR3. The D gene is left open where the match is weak. Clone size is stated in some rows and not others, as once, few, many or a class when expanded.

j_gene: TRBJ2-6
v_gene: TRBV20-1
len: 16
d_gene: NA
abundance: many
CDR3aa: CSARHRRSSGANVLTF
CDR3nt: TGCAGTGCTAGACACAGAAGGAGCTCTGGGGCCAACGTCCTGACTTTC

j_gene: TRBJ1-1
v_gene: TRBV20-1
len: 14
d_gene: NA
abundance: once
CDR3aa: CSANPWTEYSSAFF
CDR3nt: TGCAGTGCTAATCCGTGGACAGAATATTCGTCGGCTTTCTTT

j_gene: TRBJ2-5
v_gene: TRBV7-9
len: 15
d_gene: NA
abundance: few
CDR3aa: CASSLAQEGGGTQYF
CDR3nt: TGTGCCAGCAGCTTAGCACAAGAGGGGGGGGGGACCCAGTACTTC

j_gene: TRBJ1-1
v_gene: TRBV11-2
len: 17
d_gene: NA
abundance: many
CDR3aa: CASSLGFGGRFRTEAFF
CDR3nt: TGTGCCAGCAGCTTAGGTTTCGGGGGGCGCTTCCGGACTGAAGCTTTCTTT

j_gene: TRBJ2-7
v_gene: TRBV7-2
len: 13
d_gene: NA
abundance: many
CDR3aa: CASSSKWGSEQYF
CDR3nt: TGTGCCAGCAGTTCCAAATGGGGATCCGAGCAGTACTTC

j_gene: TRBJ2-1
v_gene: TRBV30
len: 15
d_gene: NA
abundance: many
CDR3aa: CAWRYPGVGHNEQFF
CDR3nt: TGTGCCTGGAGATATCCAGGGGTGGGACACAATGAGCAGTTCTTC

j_gene: TRBJ1-1
v_gene: TRBV6-1
len: 14
d_gene: TRBD1
abundance: many
CDR3aa: CASSTGQGNTEAFF
CDR3nt: TGTGCCAGCAGCACCGGACAGGGGAACACTGAAGCTTTCTTT

j_gene: TRBJ1-4
v_gene: TRBV25-1
len: 12
d_gene: NA
abundance: NA
CDR3aa: CASKQGSEKLFF
CDR3nt: TGTGCCAGCAAGCAGGGTAGTGAAAAACTGTTTTTT

j_gene: TRBJ1-5
v_gene: TRBV20-1
len: 15
d_gene: NA
abundance: few
CDR3aa: CSARDVQGSLVAQHF
CDR3nt: TGCAGTGCTAGAGATGTACAGGGTAGCTTGGTGGCCCAGCATTTT

j_gene: TRBJ2-1
v_gene: TRBV30
len: 15
d_gene: TRBD1
abundance: many
CDR3aa: CAWTGTEGSYNEQFF
CDR3nt: TGTGCCTGGACCGGGACAGAGGGCTCCTACAATGAGCAGTTCTTC

j_gene: TRBJ2-3
v_gene: TRBV7-8
len: 14
d_gene: NA
abundance: many
CDR3aa: CASGRGQTSDTQYF
CDR3nt: TGTGCCAGCGGGAGGGGACAGACATCAGATACGCAGTATTTT

j_gene: TRBJ2-7
v_gene: TRBV15
len: 14
d_gene: NA
abundance: many
CDR3aa: CATSRDFGSYEQYF
CDR3nt: TGTGCCACCAGCAGAGATTTCGGGTCCTACGAGCAGTACTTC

j_gene: TRBJ2-5
v_gene: TRBV7-2
len: 16
d_gene: TRBD2
abundance: many
CDR3aa: CASSAETSWTAETQYF
CDR3nt: TGTGCCAGCAGCGCCGAGACTAGCTGGACGGCTGAGACCCAGTACTTC

j_gene: TRBJ2-5
v_gene: TRBV27
len: 17
d_gene: TRBD1
abundance: many
CDR3aa: CASSLLTPTGVRETQYF
CDR3nt: TGTGCCAGCAGTTTACTAACGCCGACAGGGGTGAGAGAGACCCAGTACTTC

j_gene: TRBJ2-7
v_gene: TRBV6-1
len: 15
d_gene: TRBD2
abundance: many
CDR3aa: CASRVTIGGAYEQYF
CDR3nt: TGTGCCAGCAGGGTAACTATCGGGGGGGCCTACGAGCAGTACTTC

j_gene: TRBJ2-2
v_gene: TRBV5-1
len: 21
d_gene: TRBD2
abundance: many
CDR3aa: CASSPHPTSGGIIANTGELFF
CDR3nt: TGCGCCAGCAGCCCCCACCCGACTAGCGGGGGGATCATCGCGAACACCGGGGAGCTGTTTTTT

j_gene: TRBJ1-1
v_gene: TRBV29-1
len: 14
d_gene: TRBD1
abundance: many
CDR3aa: CSVAQDRVVPEAFF
CDR3nt: TGCAGCGTTGCACAGGACAGGGTGGTTCCTGAAGCTTTCTTT

j_gene: TRBJ2-6
v_gene: TRBV30
len: 14
d_gene: NA
abundance: many
CDR3aa: CAWSQDAGANVLTF
CDR3nt: TGTGCCTGGAGTCAAGATGCTGGGGCCAACGTCCTGACTTTC

j_gene: TRBJ1-5
v_gene: TRBV28
len: 15
d_gene: NA
abundance: NA
CDR3aa: CASSVGSGYRQPQHF
CDR3nt: TGTGCCAGCAGCGTAGGGTCGGGGTACCGGCAGCCCCAGCATTTT

j_gene: TRBJ1-2
v_gene: TRBV12-3/TRBV12-4
len: 12
d_gene: TRBD1
abundance: NA
CDR3aa: CASTPGTARYTF
CDR3nt: TGTGCCAGCACTCCCGGGACAGCTCGCTACACCTTC

j_gene: TRBJ1-1
v_gene: TRBV20-1
len: 13
d_gene: TRBD1
abundance: once
CDR3aa: CSARGTGVSEAFF
CDR3nt: TGCAGTGCTAGGGGGACAGGCGTCTCTGAAGCTTTCTTT

j_gene: TRBJ2-7
v_gene: TRBV7-2
len: 14
d_gene: TRBD2
abundance: NA
CDR3aa: CASTRLAGGNEQYF
CDR3nt: TGTGCCAGCACTCGACTAGCGGGAGGTAACGAGCAGTACTTC

j_gene: TRBJ2-7
v_gene: TRBV28
len: 15
d_gene: TRBD2
abundance: many
CDR3aa: CASNLRGSGSYEQYF
CDR3nt: TGTGCCAGCAACCTACGGGGAAGCGGGAGCTACGAGCAGTACTTC

j_gene: TRBJ1-1
v_gene: TRBV30
len: 12
d_gene: NA
abundance: many
CDR3aa: CAWRSGTAEAFF
CDR3nt: TGTGCCTGGAGGAGCGGCACCGCTGAAGCTTTCTTT

j_gene: TRBJ2-7
v_gene: TRBV4-1
len: 16
d_gene: TRBD2
abundance: many
CDR3aa: CASSQIAGGPSYEQYF
CDR3nt: TGCGCCAGCAGTCAAATAGCGGGGGGACCATCCTACGAGCAGTACTTC

j_gene: TRBJ2-7
v_gene: TRBV28
len: 14
d_gene: TRBD1
abundance: many
CDR3aa: CASSLRQGDYEQYF
CDR3nt: TGTGCCAGCAGTTTAAGACAGGGAGATTACGAGCAGTACTTC

j_gene: TRBJ1-2
v_gene: TRBV20-1
len: 13
d_gene: NA
abundance: many
CDR3aa: CSARDQGTYGYTF
CDR3nt: TGCAGTGCTAGAGATCAGGGTACCTATGGCTACACCTTC

j_gene: TRBJ1-1
v_gene: TRBV12-5
len: 15
d_gene: TRBD1
abundance: NA
CDR3aa: CASGLIGTGDTEAFF
CDR3nt: TGTGCTAGTGGTTTGATTGGGACAGGGGACACTGAAGCTTTCTTT

j_gene: TRBJ1-2
v_gene: TRBV10-3
len: 14
d_gene: NA
abundance: many
CDR3aa: CAISESGGNHGYTF
CDR3nt: TGTGCCATCAGTGAGTCGGGGGGGAATCATGGCTACACCTTC

j_gene: TRBJ2-5
v_gene: TRBV6-5
len: 14
d_gene: NA
abundance: many
CDR3aa: CASSYRGQQETQYF
CDR3nt: TGTGCCAGCAGTTACCGGGGCCAACAAGAGACCCAGTACTTC

j_gene: TRBJ1-1
v_gene: TRBV29-1
len: 11
d_gene: NA
abundance: many
CDR3aa: CSVDPTGVAFF
CDR3nt: TGCAGCGTTGACCCGACCGGGGTAGCTTTCTTT

j_gene: TRBJ2-5
v_gene: TRBV7-3
len: 14
d_gene: TRBD1
abundance: many
CDR3aa: CASSRSGGSETQYF
CDR3nt: TGTGCCAGCAGCCGTTCAGGGGGCTCAGAGACCCAGTACTTC

j_gene: TRBJ1-5
v_gene: TRBV5-1
len: 15
d_gene: NA
abundance: many
CDR3aa: CASSLRGDSNQPQHF
CDR3nt: TGCGCCAGCAGCTTGAGAGGTGATAGCAATCAGCCCCAGCATTTT

j_gene: TRBJ1-5
v_gene: TRBV28
len: 14
d_gene: NA
abundance: many
CDR3aa: CASRAGVDNQPQHF
CDR3nt: TGTGCCAGCAGGGCAGGGGTGGACAATCAGCCCCAGCATTTT

j_gene: TRBJ1-2
v_gene: TRBV5-1
len: 15
d_gene: NA
abundance: many
CDR3aa: CASTPMGAGNYGYTF
CDR3nt: TGCGCCAGCACCCCAATGGGCGCGGGGAACTATGGCTACACCTTC

j_gene: TRBJ1-4
v_gene: TRBV12-5
len: 12
d_gene: NA
abundance: many
CDR3aa: CASDRVNEKLFF
CDR3nt: TGTGCTAGTGACAGGGTGAATGAAAAACTGTTTTTT

j_gene: TRBJ2-5
v_gene: TRBV11-2
len: 16
d_gene: TRBD2
abundance: many
CDR3aa: CASSQLAGGTQETQYF
CDR3nt: TGTGCCAGCAGCCAATTAGCGGGAGGGACCCAAGAGACCCAGTACTTC

j_gene: TRBJ2-1
v_gene: TRBV27
len: 18
d_gene: TRBD1
abundance: many
CDR3aa: CASSLIPSGYRGNNEQFF
CDR3nt: TGTGCCAGCAGTTTAATTCCTAGTGGGTACAGGGGAAACAATGAGCAGTTCTTC

j_gene: TRBJ2-3
v_gene: TRBV28
len: 21
d_gene: TRBD2
abundance: NA
CDR3aa: CASNPTVRTSGGGLHSDTQYF
CDR3nt: TGTGCCAGCAACCCAACGGTGAGGACTAGCGGGGGGGGACTTCACTCCGATACGCAGTATTTT

j_gene: TRBJ1-1
v_gene: TRBV4-2
len: 14
d_gene: NA
abundance: NA
CDR3aa: CASSLEVRDTEAFF
CDR3nt: TGTGCCAGCAGCTTAGAAGTAAGGGACACTGAAGCTTTCTTT

j_gene: TRBJ1-5
v_gene: TRBV20-1
len: 13
d_gene: TRBD1
abundance: NA
CDR3aa: CSGTGQGPQPQHF
CDR3nt: TGCAGTGGAACCGGACAGGGCCCTCAGCCCCAGCATTTT

j_gene: TRBJ2-1
v_gene: TRBV9
len: 17
d_gene: NA
abundance: many
CDR3aa: CASSVNDWDLNDNEQFF
CDR3nt: TGTGCCAGCAGCGTAAACGATTGGGACCTCAACGACAATGAGCAGTTCTTC

j_gene: TRBJ1-4
v_gene: TRBV4-2
len: 17
d_gene: NA
abundance: NA
CDR3aa: CASSQEEGTSTNEKLFF
CDR3nt: TGTGCCAGCAGCCAAGAAGAGGGTACCTCAACTAATGAAAAACTGTTTTTT

j_gene: TRBJ2-7
v_gene: TRBV20-1
len: 13
d_gene: NA
abundance: many
CDR3aa: CSAFDGSSYEQYF
CDR3nt: TGCAGTGCCTTCGACGGGAGCTCCTACGAGCAGTACTTC